This entry features one T cell receptor (beta chain) sequence. It has no known antigen specificity. Base qualities are missing; no much larger clone stands one base away. V is shortened by 5 bases, J by 1 base, and the region joining them spans 9 bases. CDR1 and CDR2 (SGDLS, YYNGEE) derive from the germline V gene. Counted from cysteine to phenylalanine, this CDR3 has 14 amino acids. Only CDR3 DNA is held: 42 bases, read in frame from base 1. TCRbeta CDR3 regions were amplified from genomic DNA using the immunoSEQ Assay, a bias-controlled multiplex PCR. Processing in the source paper ran as follows. The number of nucleated cells in each sample was estimated by amplification of reference gene primers within the assay. To quantify the absolute abundance of each unique TCRbeta CDR3 rearrangement, sequence reads were collapsed and filtered. For each sample, productive Simpson clonality was calculated by taking the square root of Simpson's diversity index across productive rearrangements. TCRdb obtained this table from immuneACCESS and retained in-frame rearrangements with V and J assigned. These tables miss some clones; where compared with another copy, unresolved V genes account for less than half of the shortfall, and the remainder is unexplained. That table is the source of V, J and clone size, and D and trimming were worked out from the DNA. This sample gives 250,000 to 300,000 clones in total; less than 90% of them show up just once. Of the sample, roughly 12% falls within the top ten clones.

One collaborating source in Seattle enrolled patients while the patients were actively infected and followed the patients over time throughout the course of disease. Collaborating institutions collected whole blood in K2EDTA tubes following their own protocols. For TCRbeta analysis, collaborators shipped samples in one of three forms: frozen whole blood, isolated PBMCs, or DNA extracted from either of those sample types. This sample stems from a study of blood T cell repertoires in COVID-19 (dated by TCRdb to the early 2020s). Background for the entire study: Samples from collaborators originated in the United States, Italy and Spain and spanned both the acute and convalescent phases of COVID-19. The material from the prospective study consisted of cDNA or gDNA derived from T cells, B-cell-depleted T cells, or PBMCs. The dataset comprised deeply sampled blood TCRbeta repertoires from subjects exposed to, actively infected with, or recovered from COVID-19. The repertoires were released in a freely available public database intended as a resource for research on the immune response to SARS-CoV-2. Samples came from the ongoing ImmuneRACE study (first 160 participants) plus 1,254 subjects from 6 global collaborators. Sample metadata almost always included a de-identified subject ID, COVID-19 status, age in years and sex. Where HLA class I and class II types were available, the types were taken from metadata supplied by the sample provider, not from assay-based typing. Overall results and qualifications from the work: Clinical and demographic metadata were provided uncurated, with the amount varying by source and participant.

The V and J segments used are TRBV9 and TRBJ2-2, with no confidently assigned D gene. The sequenced sample was peripheral blood. The TCR sequence derives from a woman aged 25-40 years with COVID-19, enrolled during active disease. At the DNA level, the sequence is TGTGCCAGCAGGCCGGCAGGGAACACCGGGGAGCTGTTTTTT. It translates to CASRPAGNTGELFF.